The rows below give T cell receptor beta chains drawn from one sample of a study of molecular identifiers for immune sequencing clone quantification. TCRdb redid the calling of the PCR reads with MiXCR, one entry per CDR3 protein. This repertoire shows about half a million distinct CDR3 sequences, around 21% found once; its top ten account for under 0.85%. The sequencing sample was made of naive CD8+ T cells from blood, with Jurkat cell RNA spiked in. The receptors shown here come from a human donor in good health. Some libraries in this study had Jurkat cell RNA spiked in. CDR3s include the opening cysteine and the closing phenylalanine or tryptophan. A D gene is named only where the DNA matches it firmly.

V	J	D	CDR3
TRBV7-3	TRBJ2-3	TRBD2	CASSSLAGGADTQYF
TRBV28	TRBJ2-7	TRBD2	CASSLGLGAVYEQYF
TRBV2	TRBJ2-3	TRBD2	CASGGLAGGQADTQYF
TRBV28	TRBJ1-3	NA	CASSILAGTGNTIYF
TRBV27	TRBJ1-1	NA	CASRPGTLFSTEAFF
TRBV27	TRBJ2-1	NA	CASSLSQTHEQFF
TRBV9	TRBJ2-2	NA	CASSVVGGGKAGELFF
TRBV13	TRBJ1-5	NA	CASSFGVRQPQHF
TRBV4-1	TRBJ2-4	NA	CASSPRGDTIQYF
TRBV4-1	TRBJ2-7	TRBD2	CASSQLAGASYEQYF
TRBV19	TRBJ2-4	TRBD1	CASMEGQGAKNIQYF
TRBV29-1	TRBJ2-3	TRBD2	CSVDSNGRGEWTDTQYF
TRBV27	TRBJ2-4	NA	CASSPLGREDLLGNIQYF
TRBV6-2/TRBV6-3	TRBJ2-7	NA	CASSSPGLGGTYEQYF
TRBV15	TRBJ2-1	NA	CATSLGGASYNEQFF
TRBV6-5	TRBJ1-5	NA	CASSYDLGLDQHF
TRBV28	TRBJ1-5	NA	CASSLGRGGEVINQPQHF
TRBV24-1	TRBJ2-3	TRBD2	CATSDTRTSLISTDTQYF
TRBV7-2	TRBJ2-7	NA	CASSFYLGGSYEQYF